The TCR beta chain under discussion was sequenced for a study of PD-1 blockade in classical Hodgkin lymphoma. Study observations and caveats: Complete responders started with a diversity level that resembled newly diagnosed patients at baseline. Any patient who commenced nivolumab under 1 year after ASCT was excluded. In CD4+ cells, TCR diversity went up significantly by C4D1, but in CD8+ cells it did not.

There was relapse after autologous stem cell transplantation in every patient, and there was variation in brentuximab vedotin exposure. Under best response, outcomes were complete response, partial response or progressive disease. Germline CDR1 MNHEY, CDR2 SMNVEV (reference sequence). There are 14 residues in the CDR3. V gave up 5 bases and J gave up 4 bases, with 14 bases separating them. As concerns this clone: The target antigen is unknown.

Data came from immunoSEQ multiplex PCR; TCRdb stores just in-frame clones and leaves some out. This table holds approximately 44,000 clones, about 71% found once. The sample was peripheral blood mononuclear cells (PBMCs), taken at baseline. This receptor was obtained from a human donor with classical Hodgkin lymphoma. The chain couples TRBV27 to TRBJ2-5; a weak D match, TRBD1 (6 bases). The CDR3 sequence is CASSPRPGAETQYF. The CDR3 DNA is TGTGCCAGCAGTCCGCGACCAGGGGCAGAGACCCAGTACTTC.